This T cell receptor beta chain was sequenced for a study of OX40 agonist ivuxolimab in advanced cancers. About the full investigation: Ivuxolimab was a fully human IgG2 agonistic monoclonal antibody targeting the costimulatory receptor OX40 (CD134). Intravenous ivuxolimab was administered to patients every 2 weeks at six dose levels: 0.01, 0.1, 0.3, 1.5, 3 and 10 mg/kg. The monotherapy dose-escalation portion (N of about 52 patients) of the phase I ivuxolimab trial is reported in the paper. Partial responses occurred in three dose-escalation patients: two with cutaneous melanoma and one with hepatocellular carcinoma. Patients were allowed to have had prior anti-PD-1, anti-PD-L1 or anti-CTLA-4 therapy, and 30% to 50% of the dose-escalation patients had previously received checkpoint inhibitors. Of the roughly 50 dose-escalation patients, hepatocellular carcinoma was present in approximately 20, melanoma in approximately 15, renal cell carcinoma in 9 and head and neck cancer in 9. Peripheral TCRbeta sequencing was intended to test whether TCR sequence diversity was altered and clonal T-cell expansion was caused by ivuxolimab. A male proportion of around 83% and a mean age of roughly 58 years, ranging from roughly 23 to 85, were recorded for the dose-escalation cohort. Overall study outcomes, separate from this receptor: In the 0.1-3.0 mg/kg groups, partial responders were among the patients with the lowest normalized peripheral clonal expansion, particularly in CD8+ T cells. At doses from 0.1 to 3.0 mg/kg, clonal expansion was seen in both CD4+ and CD8+ blood T cells between baseline and week 6. After ivuxolimab, more expanded clones were found on average in CD8+ T cells than in CD4+ T cells. The antigen specificity of the clonally expanded peripheral T cells was not determined. Low levels of normalized T-cell clonal expansion were also shown by some nonresponding patients.

The trial excluded patients who had a history of autoimmune disease or were on systemic immunosuppression. Peripheral blood for TCR sequencing was drawn from every dose cohort at baseline, at cycle 4 day 1 and at cycle 7 day 1. The samples were taken from a phase I, first-in-human, multicenter, open-label dose-escalation trial of ivuxolimab. The trial enrolled adults with locally advanced or metastatic head and neck squamous cell, hepatocellular, melanoma or renal cell carcinoma. Before TCR sequencing, CD4+ T cells and CD8+ T cells were sorted from peripheral blood as separate populations. On this clone: Its recognized antigen is unknown. Within one base of it there is no much larger clone, and no base qualities were kept.

Reading from cysteine to phenylalanine, the CDR3 counts 18 amino acids. The retained sequence is limited to the CDR3, 54 bases, with the frame set at the first base. From a lookup of the germline V gene, CDR1 and CDR2 are SGHRS and YFSETQ. V is cut back by 2 bases and J by 3 bases, with 13 bases in the junction unmatched. For sequencing of the TCRbeta CDR3 region, genomic DNA was extracted from the sorted cells. The immunoSEQ Assay was used for sequencing of TCRbeta CDR3 regions. The table comes from immuneACCESS by way of TCRdb, which keeps in-frame sequences with V and J called. Part of the clones is missing from these tables; in studies checked, under half for an unresolved V gene and the rest for unknown reasons. In this sample the table shows about 71,000 clones, under 90% of which occur a single time. The leading ten clones occupy around 0.44% of the sample.

The receptor chain draws on TRBV5-1 and TRBJ2-5; a stretch of 10 junction bases matches TRBD2. The material was CD4+ or CD8+ T cells sorted from blood, obtained in a trial of the OX40 agonist ivuxolimab. The clonotype comes from an adult with an advanced solid tumor such as melanoma, head and neck, liver or kidney cancer. The nucleotides read TGCGCCAGCAGCTTACTAGCGGGAATACGCCCAAGCGAAGAGACCCAGTACTTC. This is translated as CASSLLAGIRPSEETQYF.